This T cell receptor beta chain emerged from a study of post-analysis software for immune sequencing data. V lost 4 bases and J lost 4, with 11 bases in between. Germline CDR1 SQVTM, CDR2 ANQGSEA. CDR3 length: 12 residues. Findings and limits, study-wide: Patients used four to six TRBV segments, including TRBV5-6, TRBV5-1 and TRBV20-1, more often than controls.

As for this clonotype: What it binds is unknown.

Every TCR beta cDNA library bore unique molecular identifiers. T cells numbering roughly 1 to 10 million yielded 500,000 or so cDNA molecules. TCRdb analysed the PCR reads with MiXCR anew, one entry per CDR3 protein. The profile covers some 890,000 distinct CDR3 sequences, with 53% appearing a single time and 4% to 5.5% taken by the ten largest. The J gene is TRBJ2-7, the V gene TRBV29-1; a weak D match, TRBD1 (6 bases). The receptor was derived from a girl under 18 with multiple sclerosis. Sequenced sample: blood. This CDR3 is CSVATQGYEQYF. CDR3 sequence (DNA): TGCAGCGTTGCGACCCAGGGGTACGAGCAGTACTTC.